This T cell receptor (beta chain) was recovered during a study of T cells after yellow fever vaccination. Study summary: Each of the EM, EMRA, CM and Tscm memory subsets was sorted based on CD3, CD45RA, CCR7 and CD95. Study outcomes and limitations: Any FACS-sorted repertoire could hold abundant clonotypes that contaminate it from the bulk population. Post-booster repertoires contained most primary-vaccination clones again (about 96% CD4, about 90% CD8).

Per germline, CDR1 SGHVS and CDR2 FQNEAQ. Trimming removed 2 bases from V and 2 bases from J, with 14 bases in between. The CDR3 contains 16 residues. MiXCR, applied by TCRdb to the 5' RACE reads, yields one record per CDR3 protein. The table shows 50,000 to 75,000 distinct CDR3 sequences, with approximately 5.5% occurring only once. Only a few counts were recorded for this clonotype. This TCR was sampled from a young man who received the YFV17D yellow fever vaccine. The starting material was PBMCs, either bulk or a sorted T-cell subset (CD4+, CD8+, memory, or dextramer-sorted; not recorded which), obtained on the day of the yellow fever booster vaccination. The V call is TRBV7-8, the J call TRBJ2-3, with a possible D match to TRBD2 (6 bases). The CDR3 bases are TGTGCCAGCAGCTTAATCCGGCGGGGACCCACAGATACGCAGTATTTT. It is translated as CASSLIRRGPTDTQYF.